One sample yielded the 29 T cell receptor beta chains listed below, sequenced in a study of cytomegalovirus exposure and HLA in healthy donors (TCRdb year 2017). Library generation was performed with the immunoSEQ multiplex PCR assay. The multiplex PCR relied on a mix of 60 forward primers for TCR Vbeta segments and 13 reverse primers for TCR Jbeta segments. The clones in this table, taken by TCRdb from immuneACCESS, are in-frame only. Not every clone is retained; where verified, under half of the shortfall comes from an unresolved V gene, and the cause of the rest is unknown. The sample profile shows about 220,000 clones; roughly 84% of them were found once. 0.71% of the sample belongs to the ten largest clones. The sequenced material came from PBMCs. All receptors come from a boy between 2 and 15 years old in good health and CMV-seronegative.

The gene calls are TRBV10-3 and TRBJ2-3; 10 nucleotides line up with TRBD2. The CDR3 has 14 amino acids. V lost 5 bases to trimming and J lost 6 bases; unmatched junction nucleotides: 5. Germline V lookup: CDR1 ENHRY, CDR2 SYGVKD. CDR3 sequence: CAISPGLASDTQYF. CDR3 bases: TGTGCCATCAGTCCGGGACTAGCGTCGGATACGCAGTATTTT.

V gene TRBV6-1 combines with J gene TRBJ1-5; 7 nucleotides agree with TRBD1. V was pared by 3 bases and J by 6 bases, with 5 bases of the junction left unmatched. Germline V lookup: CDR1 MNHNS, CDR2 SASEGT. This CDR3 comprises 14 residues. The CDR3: CASSDGTASQPQHF. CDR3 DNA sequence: TGTGCCAGCAGTGATGGGACAGCTAGTCAGCCCCAGCATTTT.

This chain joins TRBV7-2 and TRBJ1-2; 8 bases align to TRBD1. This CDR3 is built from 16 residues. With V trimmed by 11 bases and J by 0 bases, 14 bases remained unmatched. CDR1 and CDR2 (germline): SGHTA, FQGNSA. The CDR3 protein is CAEINRGSATNYGYTF. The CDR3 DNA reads TGTGCCGAAATTAACAGGGGGTCCGCCACTAACTATGGCTACACCTTC. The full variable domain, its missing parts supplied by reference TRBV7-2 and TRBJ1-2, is GAGVSQSPSNKVTEKGKDVELRCDPISGHTALYWYRQSLGQGLEFLIYFQGNSAPDKSGLPSDRFSAERTGGSVSTLTIQRTQQEDSAVYLCAEINRGSATNYGYTFGSGTRLTVV.

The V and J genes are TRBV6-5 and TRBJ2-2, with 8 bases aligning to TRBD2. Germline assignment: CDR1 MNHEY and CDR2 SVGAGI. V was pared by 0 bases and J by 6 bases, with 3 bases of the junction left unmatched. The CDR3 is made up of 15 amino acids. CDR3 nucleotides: TGTGCCAGCAGTTACTCCGGGGGGGGCCCCGGGGAGCTGTTTTTT. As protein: CASSYSGGGPGELFF.

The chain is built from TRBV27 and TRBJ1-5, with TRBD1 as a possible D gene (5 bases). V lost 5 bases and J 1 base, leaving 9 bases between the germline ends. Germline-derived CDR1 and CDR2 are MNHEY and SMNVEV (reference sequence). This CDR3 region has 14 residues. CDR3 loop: CASSRTQSNQPQHF. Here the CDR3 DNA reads TGTGCCAGCAGTCGGACACAGAGCAATCAGCCCCAGCATTTT.

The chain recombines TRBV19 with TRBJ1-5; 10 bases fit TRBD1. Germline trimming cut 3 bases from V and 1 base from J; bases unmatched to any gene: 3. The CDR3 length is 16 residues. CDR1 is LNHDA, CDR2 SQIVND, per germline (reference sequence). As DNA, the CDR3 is TGTGCCAGTAGTATGGGGACAGGGGCGAGCAATCAGCCCCAGCATTTT. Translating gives CASSMGTGASNQPQHF.

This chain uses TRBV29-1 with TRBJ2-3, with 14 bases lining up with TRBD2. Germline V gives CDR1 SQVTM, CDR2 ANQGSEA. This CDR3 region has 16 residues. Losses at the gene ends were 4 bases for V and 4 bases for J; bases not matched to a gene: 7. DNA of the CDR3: TGCAGCGTTGTACTACCGGGACTAGCGGGAGCAGATACGCAGTATTTT. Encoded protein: CSVVLPGLAGADTQYF.

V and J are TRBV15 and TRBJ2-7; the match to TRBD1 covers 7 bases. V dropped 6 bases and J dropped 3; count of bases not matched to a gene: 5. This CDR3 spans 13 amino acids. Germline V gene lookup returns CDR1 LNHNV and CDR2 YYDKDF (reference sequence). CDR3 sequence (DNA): TGTGCCACCAGTCCGGGACAGCACTACGAGCAGTACTTC. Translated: CATSPGQHYEQYF.

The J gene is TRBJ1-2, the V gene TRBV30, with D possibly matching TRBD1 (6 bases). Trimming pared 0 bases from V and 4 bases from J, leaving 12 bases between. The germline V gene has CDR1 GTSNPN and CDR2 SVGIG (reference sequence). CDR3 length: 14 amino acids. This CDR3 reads CAWSVHRVGYGYTF. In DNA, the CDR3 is TGTGCCTGGAGTGTACACAGGGTGGGCTATGGCTACACCTTC.

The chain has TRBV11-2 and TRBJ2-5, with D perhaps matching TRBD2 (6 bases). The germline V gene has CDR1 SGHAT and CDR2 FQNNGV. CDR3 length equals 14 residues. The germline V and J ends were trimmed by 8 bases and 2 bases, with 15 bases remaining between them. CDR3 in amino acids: CASQGGTLQETQYF. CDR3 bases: TGTGCCAGCCAAGGCGGGACTTTACAAGAGACCCAGTACTTC.

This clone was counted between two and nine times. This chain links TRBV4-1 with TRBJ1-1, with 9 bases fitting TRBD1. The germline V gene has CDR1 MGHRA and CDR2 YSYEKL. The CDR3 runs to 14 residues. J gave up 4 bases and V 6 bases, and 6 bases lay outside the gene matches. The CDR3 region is CASRPPGQGTEAFF. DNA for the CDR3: TGCGCCAGCAGACCACCGGGACAGGGCACTGAAGCTTTCTTT.

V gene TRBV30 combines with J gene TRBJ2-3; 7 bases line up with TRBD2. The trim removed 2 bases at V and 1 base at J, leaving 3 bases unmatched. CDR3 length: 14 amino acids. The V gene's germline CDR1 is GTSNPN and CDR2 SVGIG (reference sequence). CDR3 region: CAWSRGRGTDTQYF. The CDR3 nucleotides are TGTGCCTGGAGTCGGGGGAGGGGCACAGATACGCAGTATTTT.

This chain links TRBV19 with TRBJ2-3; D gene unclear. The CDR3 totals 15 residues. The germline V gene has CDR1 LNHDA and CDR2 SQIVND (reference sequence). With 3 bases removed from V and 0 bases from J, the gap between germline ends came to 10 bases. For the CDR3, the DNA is TGTGCCAGTAGTATGGTCCCCAGTAGCACAGATACGCAGTATTTT. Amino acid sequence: CASSMVPSSTDTQYF.

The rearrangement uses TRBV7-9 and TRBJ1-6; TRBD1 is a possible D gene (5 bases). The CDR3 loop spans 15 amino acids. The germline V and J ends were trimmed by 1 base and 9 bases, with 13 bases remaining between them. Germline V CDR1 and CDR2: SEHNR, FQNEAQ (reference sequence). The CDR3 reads CASSLDPGLSSPLHF. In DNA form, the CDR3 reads TGTGCCAGCAGCTTAGACCCAGGGTTGAGTTCACCCCTCCACTTT.

CDR3 protein: CASSYSGGEGDTQYF. The DNA for the CDR3 is TGTGCCAGCAGTTACTCAGGCGGGGAGGGAGATACGCAGTATTTT. The chain joins TRBV6-5 to TRBJ2-3; the match to TRBD2 covers 7 bases. Germline V lookup: CDR1 MNHEY, CDR2 SVGAGI. The CDR3 sequence is 15 residues long. The J segment lost 5 bases and the V segment lost 0 bases, leaving 5 bases of the junction unmatched.

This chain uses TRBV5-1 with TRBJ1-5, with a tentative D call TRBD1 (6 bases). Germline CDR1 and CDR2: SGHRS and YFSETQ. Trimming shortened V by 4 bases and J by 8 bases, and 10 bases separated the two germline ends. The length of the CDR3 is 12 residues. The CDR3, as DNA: TGCGCCAGCAGCAGCAACAGGGAGCCCCAGCATTTT. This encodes CASSSNREPQHF. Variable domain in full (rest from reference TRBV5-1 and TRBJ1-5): KAGVTQTPRYLIKTRGQQVTLSCSPISGHRSVSWYQQTPGQGLQFLFEYFSETQRNKGNFPGRFSGRQFSNSRSEMNVSTLELGDSALYLCASSSNREPQHFGDGTRLSIL.

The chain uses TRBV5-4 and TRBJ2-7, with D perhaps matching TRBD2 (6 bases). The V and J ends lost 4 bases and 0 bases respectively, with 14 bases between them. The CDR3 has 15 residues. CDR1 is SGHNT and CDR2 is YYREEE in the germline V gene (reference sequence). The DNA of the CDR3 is TGTGCCAGCAGCCCCCCCCGGGGGAGCTCCTACGAGCAGTACTTC. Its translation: CASSPPRGSSYEQYF.

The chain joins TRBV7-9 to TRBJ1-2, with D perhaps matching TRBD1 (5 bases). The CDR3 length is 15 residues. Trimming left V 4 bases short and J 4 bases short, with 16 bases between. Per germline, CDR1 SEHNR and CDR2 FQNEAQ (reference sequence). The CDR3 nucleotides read TGTGCCAGCAGCTCCCCCGGCAGGGAACCCTATGGCTACACCTTC. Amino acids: CASSSPGREPYGYTF.

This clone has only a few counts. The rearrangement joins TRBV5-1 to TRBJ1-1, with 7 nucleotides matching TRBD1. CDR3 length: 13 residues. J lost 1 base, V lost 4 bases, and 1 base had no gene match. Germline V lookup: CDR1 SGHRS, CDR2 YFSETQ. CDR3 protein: CASSGTANTEAFF. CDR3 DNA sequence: TGCGCCAGCAGCGGGACAGCGAACACTGAAGCTTTCTTT.

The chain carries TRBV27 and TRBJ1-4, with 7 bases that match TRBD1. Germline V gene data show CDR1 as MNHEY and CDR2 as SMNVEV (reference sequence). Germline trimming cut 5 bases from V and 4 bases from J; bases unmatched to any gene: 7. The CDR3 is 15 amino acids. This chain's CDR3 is CASSPSGTVNEKLFF. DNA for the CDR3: TGTGCCAGCAGTCCCTCCGGGACAGTTAATGAAAAACTGTTTTTT.

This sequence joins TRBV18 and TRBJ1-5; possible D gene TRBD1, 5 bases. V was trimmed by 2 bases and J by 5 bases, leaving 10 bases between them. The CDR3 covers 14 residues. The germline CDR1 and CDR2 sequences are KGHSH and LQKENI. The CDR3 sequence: CASSPGDRDQPQHF. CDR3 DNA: TGTGCCAGCTCACCAGGAGACAGAGATCAGCCCCAGCATTTT. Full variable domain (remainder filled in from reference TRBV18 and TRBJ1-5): NAGVMQNPRHLVRRRGQEARLRCSPMKGHSHVYWYRQLPEEGLKFMVYLQKENIIDESGMPKERFSAEFPKEGPSILRIQQVVRGDSAAYFCASSPGDRDQPQHFGDGTRLSIL.

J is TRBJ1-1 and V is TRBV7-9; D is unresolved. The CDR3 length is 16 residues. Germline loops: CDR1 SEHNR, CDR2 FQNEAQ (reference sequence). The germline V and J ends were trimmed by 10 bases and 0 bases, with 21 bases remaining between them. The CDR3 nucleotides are TGTGCCATCACAGAAGAGTTGGCAGATGTGAACACTGAAGCTTTCTTT. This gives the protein CAITEELADVNTEAFF.

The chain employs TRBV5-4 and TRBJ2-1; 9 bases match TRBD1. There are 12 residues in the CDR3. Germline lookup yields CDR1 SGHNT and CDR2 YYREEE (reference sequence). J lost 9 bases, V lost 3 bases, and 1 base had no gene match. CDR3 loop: CASSWGQGEQFF. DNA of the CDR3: TGTGCCAGCAGCTGGGGACAGGGTGAGCAGTTCTTC.

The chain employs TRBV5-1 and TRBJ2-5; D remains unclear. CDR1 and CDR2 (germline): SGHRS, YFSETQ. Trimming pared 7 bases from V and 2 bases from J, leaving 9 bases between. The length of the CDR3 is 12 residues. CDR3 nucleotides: TGCGCCAGCGGCCAGGCTCAAGAGACCCAGTACTTC. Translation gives CASGQAQETQYF. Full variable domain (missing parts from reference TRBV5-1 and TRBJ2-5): KAGVTQTPRYLIKTRGQQVTLSCSPISGHRSVSWYQQTPGQGLQFLFEYFSETQRNKGNFPGRFSGRQFSNSRSEMNVSTLELGDSALYLCASGQAQETQYFGPGTRLLVL.

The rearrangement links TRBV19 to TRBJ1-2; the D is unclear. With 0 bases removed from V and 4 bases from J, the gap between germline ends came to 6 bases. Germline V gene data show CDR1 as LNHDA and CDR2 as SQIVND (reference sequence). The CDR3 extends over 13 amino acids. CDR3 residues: CASSIDEGYGYTF. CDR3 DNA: TGTGCCAGTAGTATAGATGAGGGCTATGGCTACACCTTC.

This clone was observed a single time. CDR3 coding DNA: TGTGCCAGCAGGGACAGGGTGACTGACACTGAAGCTTTCTTT. Protein: CASRDRVTDTEAFF. The chain recombines TRBV6-1 with TRBJ1-1; 8 nucleotides agree with TRBD1. The V gene end was trimmed by 6 bases and the J gene end by 3 bases; junction bases not matched to a gene: 6. Germline V gene sequence: CDR1 MNHNS, CDR2 SASEGT. The CDR3 length is 14 residues.

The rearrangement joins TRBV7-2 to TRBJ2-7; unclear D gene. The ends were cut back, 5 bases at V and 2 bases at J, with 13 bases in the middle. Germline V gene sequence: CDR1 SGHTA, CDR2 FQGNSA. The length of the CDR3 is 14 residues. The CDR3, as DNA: TGTGCCAGCAGCCCTCGCGGCGCCACCTACGAGCAGTACTTC. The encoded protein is CASSPRGATYEQYF.

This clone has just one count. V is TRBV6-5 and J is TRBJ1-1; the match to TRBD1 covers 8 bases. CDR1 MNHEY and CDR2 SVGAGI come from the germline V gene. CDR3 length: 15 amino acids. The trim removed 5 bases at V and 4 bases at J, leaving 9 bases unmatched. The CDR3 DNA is TGTGCCAGCAGTCCCCGACAGGGGAGGGCCACTGAAGCTTTCTTT. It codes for CASSPRQGRATEAFF.

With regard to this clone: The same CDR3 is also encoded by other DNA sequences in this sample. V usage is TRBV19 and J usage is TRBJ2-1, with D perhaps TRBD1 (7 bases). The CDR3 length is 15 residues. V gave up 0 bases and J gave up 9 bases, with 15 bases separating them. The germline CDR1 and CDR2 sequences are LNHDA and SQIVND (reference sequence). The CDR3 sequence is CASSIEGRGVGEQFF. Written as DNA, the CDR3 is TGTGCCAGTAGTATAGAGGGCAGGGGGGTCGGTGAGCAGTTCTTC.